Sequencing of this TCR beta chain was carried out in a study of blood T cell repertoires in COVID-19. Study context: T cells, B-cell-depleted T cells, or PBMCs provided the cDNA or gDNA that served as material.

This clone has only one observation. In the original processing: Amplification of reference gene primers was used by the study to estimate nucleated cell counts. The data were produced by immunoSEQ multiplex PCR, yet TCRdb's version contains in-frame clones alone and is incomplete. The V and J calls and clone size come from that table; D and trimming were worked out from the DNA. The sample lists some 200,000 clones, 82% occurring once. Germline V gene lookup returns CDR1 SGHVS and CDR2 FNYEAQ. The CDR3 covers 14 residues. V trimming: 4 bases; J trimming: 7 bases; junction bases outside the gene matches: 6.

The TCR comes from a man between 40 and 49 years old who had recovered from COVID-19. Sequencing was carried out using PBMCs or T cells enriched from blood (not recorded which). The chain employs TRBV7-6 and TRBJ1-2; 10 bases fit TRBD1. The DNA of the CDR3 is TGTGCCAGCAGCTGGGGGACAGGGGCCGGTGGCTACACCTTC. This gives the protein CASSWGTGAGGYTF.